What follows are 23 T cell receptor beta chains derived from one specimen sequenced in a study of patients and donors after allogeneic stem cell transplantation (dated by TCRdb to 2020 to 2022). Libraries were prepared through RT-PCR. The run used a NextSeq 550. The raw public data were reprocessed by TCRdb itself: fastp quality trimming at Q25, MiXCR clonotype calling, in-frame beta chains only. Rows are unified per CDR3 protein, each entry keeping the most common DNA and genes. This sample comprises hundreds of thousands of distinct CDR3 sequences, 38% of them detected only once. Of the sample, 9.5% to 13% falls within the top ten clones. Sequenced material: blood, either unsorted or a sorted T cell fraction (not recorded which). The receptors come from a human donor who was either an allogeneic HSCT recipient or a stem cell or donor lymphocyte infusion donor (not recorded which). It is not recorded whose cells these are; they may come from a transplant donor.

This clonotype was detected only a few times. The chain couples TRBV7-2 to TRBJ1-1, with D maybe TRBD1 (5 bases). The CDR3 is 14 amino acids. V lost 4 bases and J lost 4, with 13 bases in between. Germline CDR1 is SGHTA and CDR2 is FQGNSA. The CDR3 nucleotides read TGTGCCAGCAGCTCCCGTAGCGGGGGCACTGAAGCTTTCTTT. Translating gives CASSSRSGGTEAFF.

The rearrangement joins TRBV18 to TRBJ1-1; possible D gene TRBD1, 5 bases. Germline CDR1 reads KGHSH; CDR2 reads LQKENI. The V end was cut by 1 base, the J end by 2 bases, with 11 bases between. This CDR3 has 15 amino acids. The CDR3 protein is CASSPQTGANTEAFF. DNA of the CDR3: TGTGCCAGCTCACCACAAACAGGAGCCAACACTGAAGCTTTCTTT.

This clonotype has more than one count but fewer than ten. The V gene is TRBV6-6, the J gene TRBJ2-1, with 8 positions matching TRBD2. In germline, CDR1 is MNHNY, CDR2 SVGAGI (reference sequence). Losses at the gene ends were 7 bases for V and 6 bases for J; bases not matched to a gene: 14. The CDR3 sequence is 16 residues long. As DNA, the CDR3 is TGTGCCAGCATGGGACGGGTGGAGCGGGGGTCCAATGAGCAGTTCTTC. This codes for CASMGRVERGSNEQFF.

The rearrangement joins TRBV5-1 to TRBJ2-2; 8 positions agree with TRBD2. This CDR3 is 20 amino acids long. With 2 bases clipped from V and 4 bases from J, the junction kept 19 bases outside the gene matches. Germline V gene sequence: CDR1 SGHRS, CDR2 YFSETQ. The CDR3 loop reads CASSLPGLRTGGELTGELFF. The CDR3 DNA is TGCGCCAGCAGCTTACCGGGCCTCAGGACGGGAGGGGAACTCACCGGGGAGCTGTTTTTT.

The chain employs TRBV20-1 and TRBJ1-1, with 8 bases that match TRBD1. With 2 bases clipped from V and 5 bases from J, the junction kept 7 bases outside the gene matches. The CDR3 is 14 residues long. CDR1 and CDR2 from the germline V gene are DFQATT and SNEGSKA (reference sequence). CDR3 region: CSARSGGGGTEAFF. CDR3 DNA: TGCAGTGCTAGATCAGGGGGCGGAGGAACTGAAGCTTTCTTT.

The V and J genes are TRBV4-1 and TRBJ2-7; 9 positions match TRBD1. The germline gives CDR1 MGHRA, CDR2 YSYEKL. The CDR3 spans 16 residues. V gave up 2 bases and J gave up 4 bases; unmatched junction bases: 9. For the CDR3, the DNA is TGCGCCAGCAGCCAAATAATACAGGGGGCTTTATACGAGCAGTACTTC. Translation: CASSQIIQGALYEQYF.

The chain couples TRBV5-1 to TRBJ1-1; 11 bases match TRBD1. Trimming removed 4 bases from V and 6 bases from J; junction bases left unmatched: 8. The CDR3 has 15 amino acids. Germline CDR1 reads SGHRS; CDR2 reads YFSETQ. CDR3: CASSRTGGSSPEAFF. CDR3 coding DNA: TGCGCCAGCAGCCGGACAGGGGGCAGCTCCCCTGAAGCTTTCTTT.

This clonotype was detected a few times. The chain links TRBV5-4 to TRBJ2-1, with TRBD1 matching over 7 bases. The CDR3 has 17 amino acids. After removal of 1 base from V and 0 bases from J, the junction contained 7 bases not matched to a gene. In germline, CDR1 is SGHNT, CDR2 YYREEE (reference sequence). CDR3 nucleotide sequence: TGTGCCAGCAGCTTGCCCAGACAGGGACGCTCCTACAATGAGCAGTTCTTC. Translating it yields CASSLPRQGRSYNEQFF.

The chain is built from TRBV6-6 and TRBJ2-7; 8 bases map to TRBD2. Looked up from germline, CDR1 is MNHNY and CDR2 is SVGAGI (reference sequence). Trimming cost V 2 bases and J 2 bases; bases outside gene matches: 2. The length of the CDR3 is 14 residues. The CDR3 loop is CASSYREGPYEQYF. The CDR3 DNA sequence: TGTGCCAGCAGTTACCGGGAGGGGCCCTACGAGCAGTACTTC.

The chain has TRBV7-3 and TRBJ2-3, with D possibly being TRBD2 (6 bases). V lost 8 bases and J lost 1, with 13 bases in between. This CDR3 has 14 residues. The germline V gene encodes CDR1 SGHTA and CDR2 FQGTGA. This CDR3 is CASVRRGRTDTQYF. CDR3 in DNA: TGTGCCAGCGTGCGGCGGGGCCGCACAGATACGCAGTATTTT. Complete variable domain (other parts from reference TRBV7-3 and TRBJ2-3): GAGVSQTPSNKVTEKGKYVELRCDPISGHTALYWYRQSLGQGPEFLIYFQGTGAADDSGLPNDRFFAVRPEGSVSTLKIQRTERGDSAVYLCASVRRGRTDTQYFGPGTRLTVL.

This chain joins TRBV20-1 and TRBJ1-2; D gene unclear. V lost 6 bases and J 4 bases, leaving 18 bases between the germline ends. Germline V gene sequence: CDR1 DFQATT, CDR2 SNEGSKA (reference sequence). This CDR3 has 14 amino acids. CDR3 coding DNA: TGCAGTGCCCCTAAGCTCCGGGATCCCTATGGCTACACCTTC. Its translation is CSAPKLRDPYGYTF.

The chain combines TRBV29-1 with TRBJ1-3; D gene ambiguous. Germline lookup yields CDR1 SQVTM and CDR2 ANQGSEA. Trimming pared 4 bases from V and 0 bases from J, leaving 10 bases between. This CDR3 has 14 residues. CDR3 residues: CSVGYGSSGNTIYF. CDR3 nucleotide sequence: TGCAGCGTTGGATATGGGAGCTCTGGAAACACCATATATTTT.

The table lists this clonotype with a few counts. The chain carries TRBV12-3 or TRBV12-4 and TRBJ1-4; D possibly corresponds to TRBD1 (5 bases). Trimming took off 3 bases at V and 0 bases at J, with 14 bases between the two ends. CDR3 length equals 17 residues. The chain's CDR3 is CASSLGVGVATNEKLFF. CDR3 DNA sequence: TGTGCCAGCAGTTTGGGGGTTGGAGTTGCAACTAATGAAAAACTGTTTTTT.

This clonotype was seen more than once but under ten times. The V and J genes are TRBV4-2 and TRBJ2-3, with TRBD1 matching 9 bases. Germline CDR1 and CDR2: LGHNA and YNFKEQ. This CDR3 region has 17 residues. The trim removed 1 base at V and 3 bases at J, leaving 8 bases unmatched. The CDR3 nucleotides read TGTGCCAGCAGCCAAGGCCTCGGGGGACAGGGAACAGATACGCAGTATTTT. It codes for CASSQGLGGQGTDTQYF.

The rearrangement links TRBV25-1 to TRBJ2-7; 8 bases fit TRBD1. The CDR3 sequence is 13 residues long. Looked up from germline, CDR1 is MGHDK and CDR2 is SYGVNS. The V and J ends lost 4 bases and 4 bases, in that order; junction bases with no gene match: 3. For the CDR3, the DNA is TGTGCCAGCAGTGCTCAGGGGGCTTACGAGCAGTACTTC. Amino acids: CASSAQGAYEQYF.

This clonotype showed up just a few times. This rearrangement joins TRBV10-1 to TRBJ2-1; 8 positions agree with TRBD1. Looked up from germline, CDR1 is WNHNN and CDR2 is SYGVQD (reference sequence). CDR3 length: 14 residues. V dropped 7 bases and J dropped 8; count of bases not matched to a gene: 10. CDR3 sequence: CASMLDRDGDEQFF. The CDR3 bases are TGCGCCAGCATGCTGGACAGGGACGGGGATGAGCAGTTCTTC.

The V gene is TRBV6-6, the J gene TRBJ1-2; TRBD1 matches at 7 bases. V shed 6 bases, J shed 6 bases, and the junction held 4 bases outside the gene matches. The CDR3 is made up of 12 amino acids. Germline V lookup: CDR1 MNHNY, CDR2 SVGAGI (reference sequence). The CDR3 DNA reads TGTGCCAGCAGAAACACAGGGGATGGCTACACCTTC. Translated, it gives CASRNTGDGYTF.

This clonotype was observed a handful of times. The chain recombines TRBV12-3 or TRBV12-4 with TRBJ1-5; no firm D call. The CDR3 extends over 12 amino acids. The V and J ends lost 4 bases and 3 bases respectively, with 4 bases between them. This chain's CDR3 is CASSSINQPQHF. The CDR3 nucleotides read TGTGCCAGCAGTTCAATCAATCAGCCCCAGCATTTT.

The gene calls are TRBV7-9 and TRBJ1-2; D might be TRBD1 (6 bases). Germline V CDR1 and CDR2: SEHNR, FQNEAQ (reference sequence). V was pared by 5 bases and J by 4 bases, with 11 bases between. The CDR3 is 13 amino acids. The CDR3 reads CASSGGASYGYTF. DNA for the CDR3: TGTGCCAGCAGCGGGGGGGCGAGCTATGGCTACACCTTC.

This clonotype came up a few times. This sequence joins TRBV19 and TRBJ1-1; D is possibly TRBD1 (6 bases). This CDR3 contains 16 residues. CDR1 is LNHDA and CDR2 is SQIVND in the germline V gene (reference sequence). V lost 3 bases and J 0 bases, leaving 14 bases between the germline ends. The DNA of the CDR3 is TGTGCCAGTAGTATTAAGTTGGGACACATGAACACTGAAGCTTTCTTT. It codes for CASSIKLGHMNTEAFF.

The rearrangement links TRBV6-5 to TRBJ2-3; D call uncertain. Trimming removed 6 bases at V and 1 base at J, with 17 bases between. This CDR3 has 16 residues. Germline V gene sequence: CDR1 MNHEY, CDR2 SVGAGI. The CDR3 nucleotides read TGTGCCAGCAGCCAGAGGTCTGTGGTGGGCACAGATACGCAGTATTTT. It specifies CASSQRSVVGTDTQYF.

The rearrangement links TRBV29-1 to TRBJ1-5; D is perhaps TRBD1 (6 bases). The V gene's germline CDR1 is SQVTM and CDR2 ANQGSEA. Between the trimmed V and J ends, which lost 4 bases and 4 bases, there was a span of 8 bases. The length of the CDR3 is 12 residues. CDR3 sequence: CSVGGGNQPQHF. In DNA, the CDR3 is TGCAGCGTTGGAGGGGGGAATCAGCCCCAGCATTTT.

This clonotype has just a few counts. V gene TRBV12-3 or TRBV12-4 combines with J gene TRBJ1-2; D gene uncertain. This CDR3 spans 14 amino acids. The V and J ends lost 2 bases and 2 bases respectively, with 9 bases between them. CDR3 amino acids: CASSLLAQNYGYTF. The CDR3 region has the DNA TGTGCCAGCAGTTTATTGGCACAGAACTATGGCTACACCTTC.